This entry is about one TCR beta chain. The data stem from a study of blood T cell repertoires in COVID-19. Whole-study context: The United States, Italy and Spain were the sources of the acute and convalescent COVID-19 samples. T cells, B-cell-depleted T cells, or PBMCs provided the cDNA or gDNA that served as material.

The length of the CDR3 is 16 residues. Unmatched junction bases numbered 0, after V lost 0 bases and J lost 0 bases. Germline lookup yields CDR1 MNHEY and CDR2 SVGAGI. Authors' processing steps: It was from reference gene primer amplification that nucleated cell counts were estimated. Using immunoSEQ multiplex PCR, the repertoire was profiled, and TCRdb retains in-frame clones only, with some absent. From that table come the V and J calls and clone size; the DNA was used to work out D and trimming. The table has around 200,000 clones, around 86% seen once. This receptor was identified in a woman aged 40 to 50 with acute or convalescent COVID-19. Input material: peripheral blood. This chain uses TRBV6-5 with TRBJ2-1, with TRBD2 matching over 9 bases. The CDR3 region has the DNA TGTGCCAGCAGTTACTCGACTAGCGGCTCCTACAATGAGCAGTTCTTC. It translates to CASSYSTSGSYNEQFF.